The TCR beta chain under discussion was sequenced for a study of CD8+ T cells in alopecia areata. Noted treatment: oral pan-JAK inhibitor, 5-10 mg twice daily. Collected material from alopecia areata patients comprised lesional scalp punch biopsies and peripheral blood. PBMCs served as the source from which CD4+ and CD8+ T cells were sorted. CDR1 and CDR2 from the germline V gene are MNHEY and SMNVEV (reference sequence). V was clipped by 6 bases and J by 5 bases; unmatched bases: 5. The CDR3 loop spans 13 amino acids. Points from the study as a whole: While patients received tofacitinib, many expanded lesional clones remained present in scalp and blood. Besides other cells, scalp samples also yield sequences of resident alphabeta T cells from normal skin.

Extracted RNA was reverse transcribed, and the resulting cDNA served as sequencing template. The method was immunoSEQ multiplex PCR; TCRdb's version includes in-frame clones alone and lacks a portion of them. The sample consists of around 200,000 clones, around three fifths of them appearing once. In its sample, this clone was seen a few times. Its antigen is currently unknown. The sample has other DNA sequences that encode this CDR3 too. The V call is TRBV27, the J call TRBJ2-5, with 8 bases fitting TRBD2. This specimen was CD8+ T cells sorted from blood, taken at week 24, from a patient treated with tofacitinib. This receptor was obtained from a human donor with alopecia areata. CDR3 sequence: CASSRGGRETQYF. CDR3 nucleotides: TGTGCCAGCAGCCGGGGGGGACGGGAGACCCAGTACTTC.